Sequencing of this T cell receptor (beta chain) was carried out in a study of cytomegalovirus exposure and HLA in healthy donors. This clone was observed a few times. Germline V lookup: CDR1 LGHNA, CDR2 YNFKEQ. This CDR3 has 14 residues. Trimming took off 0 bases at V and 6 bases at J, with 11 bases between the two ends. In the PCR, 60 Vbeta and 13 Jbeta primers were used. Data came from immunoSEQ multiplex PCR; TCRdb stores just in-frame clones and leaves some out. Among 130,000 to 150,000 clones, around 79% were seen once, and the ten largest hold around 7.1%. The rearrangement links TRBV4-2 to TRBJ1-1; D might be TRBD1 (5 bases). The sample comprised PBMCs. The TCR comes from a woman aged 40 to 55 in good health and CMV-seropositive. Here the CDR3 DNA reads TGTGCCAGCAGCCAAGAAAGCAGGGCTGCTGAAGCTTTCTTT. Translated: CASSQESRAAEAFF.